The 15 T cell receptor beta chains below come from one sample, sequenced in a study of cytomegalovirus exposure and HLA in healthy donors (dated by TCRdb to 2015 to 2018). Library preparation was by the immunoSEQ multiplex PCR assay. For the multiplex PCR, a mixture combining 60 forward primers for TCR Vbeta segments and 13 reverse primers for TCR Jbeta segments was used. In TCRdb, the immuneACCESS table is reduced to in-frame sequences with V and J assigned. These tables do not hold every clone; where another copy was compared, an unresolved V gene accounts for under half, and the others remain unexplained. For this sample there are about 150,000 clones; 65% to 90% appear just once. The ten biggest clones cover almost 2% of the sample. Material for sequencing was PBMCs. The receptor source for this set is a woman between 18 and 30 years old in good health and CMV-seronegative.

The chain uses TRBV4-1 and TRBJ1-6; D is perhaps TRBD1 (5 bases). The V end was cut by 4 bases, the J end by 8 bases, with 12 bases between. CDR1 and CDR2 (germline): MGHRA, YSYEKL. The CDR3 consists of 14 residues. The DNA of the CDR3 is TGCGCCAGCAGCCTGGGGGGGGGTGATTCACCCCTCCACTTT. As protein: CASSLGGGDSPLHF.

A remark on this clone: At one of its ends the junction is not consistent with the germline gene, which may arise from a read error. This chain connects TRBV7-6 to TRBJ1-1; D unclear. The CDR3 spans 14 residues. CDR1 and CDR2 from the germline V gene are SGHVS and FNYEAQ. Here the CDR3 reads CASSPAQDLTEALF. In DNA form, the CDR3 reads TGTGCCAGCAGCCCAGCCCAGGATTTAACTGAAGCTCTCTTT.

The chain is built from TRBV30 and TRBJ1-4, with a weak D call TRBD1 (6 bases). V shed 1 base and J shed 6 bases, with 12 bases lying between them. This CDR3 contains 14 residues. CDR1 is GTSNPN, CDR2 SVGIG, per germline (reference sequence). CDR3 coding DNA: TGTGCCTGGAGTGAGGTGGCAGGGGATGAAAAACTGTTTTTT. Amino acid sequence: CAWSEVAGDEKLFF.

V usage is TRBV28 and J usage is TRBJ2-7; the D is unclear. The V end lost 3 bases, the J end lost 3 bases, and 18 bases lay between the germline ends. Looked up from germline, CDR1 is MDHEN and CDR2 is SYDVKM. The CDR3 contains 16 residues. The CDR3 sequence: CASSFPDSVEFYEQYF. CDR3 bases: TGTGCCAGCAGTTTCCCCGATTCGGTAGAGTTCTACGAGCAGTACTTC. The full variable domain, completed using reference TRBV28 and TRBJ2-7, is DVKVTQSSRYLVKRTGEKVFLECVQDMDHENMFWYRQDPGLGLRLIYFSYDVKMKEKGDIPEGYSVSREKKERFSLILESASTNQTSMYLCASSFPDSVEFYEQYFGPGTRLTVT.

The J gene is TRBJ1-2, the V gene TRBV9, with a possible D match to TRBD1 (5 bases). V lost 0 bases to trimming and J lost 2 bases, with 8 bases between them. Germline V gene data show CDR1 as SGDLS and CDR2 as YYNGEE. The CDR3 runs to 14 residues. In DNA, the CDR3 is TGTGCCAGCAGCGTAGCCCCAGGGAACTATGGCTACACCTTC. It specifies CASSVAPGNYGYTF.

The V and J genes are TRBV9 and TRBJ2-2; TRBD2 might be the D (6 bases). V lost 4 bases and J lost 1, with 14 bases in between. Germline CDR1 reads SGDLS; CDR2 reads YYNGEE. The CDR3 loop spans 16 amino acids. The chain's CDR3 is CASSSFLAWNTGELFF. CDR3 nucleotide sequence: TGTGCCAGCAGCTCCTTCCTAGCGTGGAACACCGGGGAGCTGTTTTTT.

V and J are TRBV30 and TRBJ2-1; D is ambiguous. V lost 0 bases and J 10 bases, leaving 13 bases between the germline ends. The CDR3 loop spans 13 amino acids. The germline CDR1 and CDR2 sequences are GTSNPN and SVGIG (reference sequence). CDR3 loop: CAWSVRRVREQFF. For the CDR3, the DNA is TGTGCCTGGAGTGTACGACGGGTTCGCGAGCAGTTCTTC.

The chain couples TRBV7-9 to TRBJ2-1; D is unclear. This CDR3 is built from 13 residues. The V gene's germline CDR1 is SEHNR and CDR2 FQNEAQ (reference sequence). Trimming removed 1 base at V and 5 bases at J, with 6 bases between. The CDR3 protein is CASSLGSNNEQFF. CDR3 in DNA: TGTGCCAGCAGCTTAGGCAGTAACAATGAGCAGTTCTTC.

This chain joins TRBV25-1 and TRBJ1-2; TRBD1 agrees at 9 bases. This CDR3 is 14 amino acids long. CDR1 MGHDK and CDR2 SYGVNS come from the germline V gene. Unmatched junction bases numbered 8, after V lost 7 bases and J lost 5 bases. CDR3 protein: CASTLGQGSYGYTF. The DNA of the CDR3 is TGTGCCAGCACCCTAGGACAGGGGAGTTATGGCTACACCTTC.

V and J are TRBV5-6 and TRBJ2-3; D ambiguous. The CDR3 covers 15 residues. Germline loops: CDR1 SGHDT, CDR2 YYEEEE. V dropped 0 bases and J dropped 2 bases, with 10 bases sitting between them. CDR3 amino acids: CASSLARVFTDTQYF. The CDR3 bases are TGTGCCAGCAGCTTGGCACGAGTATTCACAGATACGCAGTATTTT.

V and J are TRBV2 and TRBJ1-1; the D is unclear. The germline CDR1 and CDR2 sequences are SNHLY and FYNNEI. This CDR3 spans 14 amino acids. V was shortened by 2 bases and J by 0 bases, with 7 bases between the two germline ends. In DNA form, the CDR3 reads TGTGCCAGCAGTGAACTGGGCGTGAACACTGAAGCTTTCTTT. Translated, it gives CASSELGVNTEAFF. The whole variable domain, remainder taken from reference TRBV2 and TRBJ1-1, is EPEVTQTPSHQVTQMGQEVILRCVPISNHLYFYWYRQILGQKVEFLVSFYNNEISEKSEIFDDQFSVERPDGSNFTLKIRSTKLEDSAMYFCASSELGVNTEAFFGQGTRLTVV.

The chain has TRBV27 and TRBJ1-5; the D gene is possibly TRBD1 (5 bases). V gave up 2 bases and J gave up 4 bases, with 9 bases separating them. The CDR3 is 14 residues long. CDR1 is MNHEY and CDR2 is SMNVEV in the germline V gene (reference sequence). The CDR3 DNA reads as TGTGCCAGCAGTTTAGGGACTGAAAATCAGCCCCAGCATTTT. Protein product: CASSLGTENQPQHF.

The chain is built from TRBV28 and TRBJ1-5; 8 nucleotides align to TRBD1. Trimming took 5 bases from V and 7 from J; bases not matched to a gene: 7. The CDR3 has 14 residues. Germline values: CDR1 MDHEN, CDR2 SYDVKM. The chain's CDR3 is CASSDGQGGQPQHF. CDR3 nucleotide sequence: TGTGCCAGCAGTGATGGACAGGGCGGGCAGCCCCAGCATTTT. Full variable domain (rest looked up from reference TRBV28 and TRBJ1-5): DVKVTQSSRYLVKRTGEKVFLECVQDMDHENMFWYRQDPGLGLRLIYFSYDVKMKEKGDIPEGYSVSREKKERFSLILESASTNQTSMYLCASSDGQGGQPQHFGDGTRLSIL.

J is TRBJ2-5 and V is TRBV7-2; 8 bases align to TRBD1. The DNA matches TRBJ2-7 better at its end, which makes the J call doubtful. The CDR3 runs to 14 residues. The germline V gene has CDR1 SGHTA and CDR2 FQGNSA. The CDR3: CASSLGQGANEQYF. The DNA for the CDR3 is TGTGCCAGCAGCTTAGGGCAGGGGGCGAACGAGCAGTACTTC.

V usage is TRBV11-2 and J usage is TRBJ1-1, with D perhaps TRBD1 (6 bases). Trimming removed 9 bases from V and 1 base from J, with 12 bases in between. The CDR3 spans 13 residues. Germline-derived CDR1 and CDR2 are SGHAT and FQNNGV. CDR3 amino acids: CASRDTENTEAFF. The CDR3 DNA sequence: TGTGCCAGTCGGGACACGGAGAACACTGAAGCTTTCTTT.